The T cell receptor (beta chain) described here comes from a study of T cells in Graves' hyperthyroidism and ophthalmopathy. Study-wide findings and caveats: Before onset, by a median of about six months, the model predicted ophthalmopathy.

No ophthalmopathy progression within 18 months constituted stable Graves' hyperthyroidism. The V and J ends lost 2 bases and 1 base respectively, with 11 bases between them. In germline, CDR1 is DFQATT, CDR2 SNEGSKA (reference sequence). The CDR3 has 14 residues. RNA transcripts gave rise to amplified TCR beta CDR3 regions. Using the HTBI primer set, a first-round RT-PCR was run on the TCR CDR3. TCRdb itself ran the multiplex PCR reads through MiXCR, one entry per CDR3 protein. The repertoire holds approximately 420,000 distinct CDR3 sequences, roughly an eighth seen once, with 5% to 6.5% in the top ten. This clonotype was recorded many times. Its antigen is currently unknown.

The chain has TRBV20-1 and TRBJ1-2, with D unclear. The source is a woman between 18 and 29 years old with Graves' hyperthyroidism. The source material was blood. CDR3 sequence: CSARQYSSNYGYTF. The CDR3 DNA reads TGCAGTGCTAGACAATACAGCAGTAACTATGGCTACACCTTC.